These 32 T cell receptor beta chains were sequenced from one sample in a study of neurological immune-mediated disorders. TCRdb analysed the 5' RACE reads with MiXCR anew, one entry per CDR3 protein. Of 55,000 to 60,000 distinct CDR3 sequences in the sample, roughly 3.5% were seen once. Sequenced input: PBMCs. These receptor sequences come from a young woman with multiple sclerosis.

This clonotype was detected many times. The chain uses TRBV20-1 and TRBJ2-3; no clear D gene. The germline gives CDR1 DFQATT, CDR2 SNEGSKA (reference sequence). V was trimmed by 5 bases and J by 2 bases, leaving 17 bases between them. This CDR3 is built from 15 residues. The DNA for the CDR3 is TGCAGTGCTGTGGAGCCCCGGCTACCCACAGATACGCAGTATTTT. It encodes CSAVEPRLPTDTQYF.

This clonotype was seen at least ten times. The rearrangement joins TRBV5-1 to TRBJ2-1; D gene ambiguous. V lost 3 bases and J lost 3, with 7 bases in between. The CDR3 loop spans 13 amino acids. The germline V gene has CDR1 SGHRS and CDR2 YFSETQ. CDR3: CASSSPYYNEQFF. Written as DNA, the CDR3 is TGCGCCAGCAGCTCCCCTTACTACAATGAGCAGTTCTTC.

This clonotype was observed many times. This sequence joins TRBV3-1 and TRBJ1-5; D is possibly TRBD1 (5 bases). This CDR3 spans 16 amino acids. The V gene's germline CDR1 is LGHDT and CDR2 YNNKEL (reference sequence). The V end was cut by 0 bases, the J end by 4 bases, with 13 bases between. CDR3 nucleotide sequence: TGTGCCAGCAGCCAAGACTCGGGACGGCAGAATCAGCCCCAGCATTTT. Its protein product is CASSQDSGRQNQPQHF.

This clonotype came up many times. The chain has TRBV6-6 and TRBJ1-1; D gene ambiguous. The CDR3 is 13 residues long. Germline-derived CDR1 and CDR2 are MNHNY and SVGAGI (reference sequence). Deletions cut 6 bases from V and 4 bases from J, with 12 bases between. The chain's CDR3 is CASSTGQITEAFF. In DNA form, the CDR3 reads TGTGCCAGCAGCACGGGCCAAATCACTGAAGCTTTCTTT.

In this sample, this clonotype turned up many times. The chain combines TRBV2 with TRBJ1-2; D not resolved. Trimming pared 6 bases from V and 1 base from J, leaving 9 bases between. The CDR3 loop spans 13 amino acids. Germline values: CDR1 SNHLY, CDR2 FYNNEI. CDR3 amino acids: CASRMTGNYGYTF. The DNA for the CDR3 is TGTGCCAGCAGGATGACCGGTAACTATGGCTACACCTTC.

This clonotype appeared many times. The chain has TRBV7-8 and TRBJ1-5, with D perhaps matching TRBD1 (6 bases). The CDR3 is 14 amino acids. Germline values: CDR1 SGHVS, CDR2 FQNEAQ. V was trimmed by 1 base and J by 5 bases, leaving 9 bases between them. As DNA, the CDR3 is TGTGCCAGCAGCTTAGGGGGGGGCCATCAGCCCCAGCATTTT. Translation gives CASSLGGGHQPQHF.

At least ten counts were recorded for this clonotype. At one end, the junction sequence differs from germline, possibly due to a read error. This chain connects TRBV6-5 to TRBJ1-5; D is unresolved. Germline values: CDR1 MNHEY, CDR2 SVGAGI. The CDR3 loop spans 13 amino acids. The CDR3 spells CASSYSGNQPQNF. DNA of the CDR3: TGTGCCAGCAGTTACTCGGGGAATCAGCCCCAGAATTTT.

This clonotype was seen ten or more times. The V call is TRBV24-1, the J call TRBJ2-7; D unclear. Germline CDR1 reads KGHDR; CDR2 reads SFDVKD. CDR3 size: 15 residues. Trimming took 4 bases from V and 4 from J, leaving 16 bases between them. The CDR3 spells CATSDSGGAKYEQYF. In DNA, the CDR3 is TGTGCCACCAGTGACTCCGGCGGAGCTAAGTACGAGCAGTACTTC.

This clonotype came up many times. This chain joins TRBV5-1 and TRBJ2-2, with TRBD1 matching over 9 bases. Trimming at V came to 1 base and at J to 7 bases, leaving 5 bases not matched to a gene. The CDR3 is 15 residues long. CDR1 and CDR2 (germline): SGHRS, YFSETQ. The CDR3 sequence: CASSLTGGLLGELFF. The CDR3, as DNA: TGCGCCAGCAGCTTGACAGGGGGCCTTCTCGGGGAGCTGTTTTTT.

This clonotype was found many times. The V and J genes are TRBV7-2 and TRBJ2-7, with 9 positions matching TRBD2. Trimming at V came to 7 bases and at J to 6 bases, leaving 13 bases not matched to a gene. This CDR3 has 15 residues. Germline assignment: CDR1 SGHTA and CDR2 FQGNSA. CDR3 loop: CASTPLAGSSIEQYF. The CDR3 nucleotides read TGTGCCAGCACCCCTCTAGCGGGATCGTCGATCGAGCAGTACTTC.

This clonotype came up many times. This chain joins TRBV7-6 and TRBJ1-1; D call uncertain. The CDR3 runs 15 residues. In germline, CDR1 is SGHVS, CDR2 FNYEAQ. Trimming took off 1 base at V and 2 bases at J, with 11 bases between the two ends. The CDR3 DNA follows: TGTGCCAGCAGCTTAGGAGGAGGCGGAAACACTGAAGCTTTCTTT. This encodes CASSLGGGGNTEAFF. The full variable domain, in which reference TRBV7-6 and TRBJ1-1 provide the parts outside the CDR3, is GAGVSQSPRYKVTKRGQDVALRCDPISGHVSLYWYRQALGQGPEFLTYFNYEAQQDKSGLPNDRFSAERPEGSISTLTIQRTEQRDSAMYRCASSLGGGGNTEAFFGQGTRLTVV.

This clonotype was found many times. V is TRBV20-1 and J is TRBJ1-5; no firm D call. This CDR3 has 12 residues. Germline assignment: CDR1 DFQATT and CDR2 SNEGSKA (reference sequence). V was clipped by 4 bases and J by 6 bases, with 10 bases between them. For the CDR3, the DNA is TGCAGTGCTATCGATGGAGCTCAGCCCCAGCATTTT. As protein: CSAIDGAQPQHF.

The chain couples TRBV12-3 or TRBV12-4 to TRBJ2-5, with 8 bases lining up with TRBD1. Trimming cost V 8 bases and J 4 bases; bases outside gene matches: 12. The CDR3 spans 15 residues. CDR3 in DNA: TGTGCCAGCGGGCGAATCAGGGGGCGGGGAGAGACCCAGTACTTC. Its protein product is CASGRIRGRGETQYF.

This clonotype was seen ten or more times. This chain connects TRBV5-1 to TRBJ2-7; weak D call: TRBD1 (6 bases). Trimming took 6 bases from V and 2 from J, leaving 6 bases between them. The CDR3 totals 11 residues. Germline V gene sequence: CDR1 SGHRS, CDR2 YFSETQ. The CDR3 DNA reads TGCGCCAGCACAGGGGCCTACGAGCAGTACTTC. Its translation is CASTGAYEQYF.

This clonotype was picked up many times. The chain links TRBV29-1 to TRBJ2-1; D remains unclear. This CDR3 has 12 residues. Trimming removed 4 bases from V and 5 bases from J, with 9 bases in between. Germline V gives CDR1 SQVTM, CDR2 ANQGSEA. The CDR3 protein is CSVAQANNEQFF. In DNA, the CDR3 is TGCAGCGTTGCGCAAGCGAACAATGAGCAGTTCTTC.

This clonotype was observed at least ten times. The chain couples TRBV20-1 to TRBJ2-1, with D perhaps TRBD1 (7 bases). The germline V and J ends were trimmed by 0 bases and 9 bases, with 18 bases remaining between them. The CDR3 has 15 amino acids. CDR1 and CDR2 (germline): DFQATT, SNEGSKA (reference sequence). This CDR3 reads CSARDPRQGLFEQFF. CDR3 in DNA: TGCAGTGCTAGAGATCCAAGACAGGGACTGTTTGAGCAGTTCTTC.

This clonotype was picked up a small number of times. An end of the junction does not agree with germline; a read error may underlie this. The chain uses TRBV4-1 and TRBJ1-5; TRBD1 might be the D (5 bases). The CDR3 has 15 amino acids. The V gene's germline CDR1 is MGHRA and CDR2 YSYEKL. CDR3 loop: CASSHVLGEDQPQNF. For the CDR3, the DNA is TGCGCCAGCAGCCACGTGCTGGGGGAGGATCAGCCCCAGAATTTT.

Many counts were recorded for this clonotype. The chain links TRBV7-6 to TRBJ2-5; 9 bases are a match to TRBD1. This CDR3 region has 15 residues. Germline CDR1 reads SGHVS; CDR2 reads FNYEAQ. V was pared by 5 bases and J by 5 bases, with 9 bases of the junction left unmatched. CDR3 nucleotide sequence: TGTGCCAGCAGCCCCGGACAGGGGCACGTGGAGACCCAGTACTTC. It translates to CASSPGQGHVETQYF.

This clonotype was counted ten times or more. The chain is built from TRBV20-1 and TRBJ1-1; 7 nucleotides align to TRBD1. J lost 9 bases, V lost 0 bases, and 10 bases had no gene match. The CDR3 covers 14 residues. Germline values: CDR1 DFQATT, CDR2 SNEGSKA (reference sequence). This chain's CDR3 is CSARDWQGGSKAFF. The CDR3 DNA reads as TGCAGTGCTAGAGATTGGCAAGGGGGCAGTAAAGCTTTCTTT.

This clonotype was observed at least ten times. The chain has TRBV14 and TRBJ2-7; a possible D gene is TRBD2 (6 bases). The CDR3 has 14 amino acids. CDR1 is SGHDN, CDR2 FVKESK, per germline. Trimming left V 5 bases short and J 10 bases short, with 21 bases between. The CDR3: CASSSRTGSSVQYF. The CDR3, as DNA: TGTGCCAGCAGCTCCCGAACCGGGAGCTCCGTACAGTACTTC.

The sample holds many counts of this clonotype. The chain carries TRBV20-1 and TRBJ2-7; 8 bases agree with TRBD1. This CDR3 has 14 amino acids. Germline V gene lookup returns CDR1 DFQATT and CDR2 SNEGSKA (reference sequence). V lost 6 bases to trimming and J lost 4 bases; unmatched junction nucleotides: 11. The CDR3 nucleotides read TGCAGTGCGAAAAGGACAGGGCTGCAGTACGAGCAGTACTTC. Protein: CSAKRTGLQYEQYF.

Points on this clonotype: This may stem from a read error, because a much larger clone lies one nucleotide away. V and J are TRBV5-5 and TRBJ1-2; TRBD1 is a possible D gene (6 bases). The CDR3 length is 15 residues. CDR1 and CDR2 from the germline V gene are SGHKS and YYEKEE (reference sequence). V was cut by 1 base and J by 3 bases, with 13 bases left in between. The CDR3 DNA reads as TGTGCCAGCAGCTTGTCAGGGGAAGGGCACTATGGCTACACCTTC. It codes for CASSLSGEGHYGYTF.

This clonotype has at least ten counts. This rearrangement joins TRBV7-9 to TRBJ2-1; 11 bases match TRBD2. The CDR3 covers 14 residues. J gave up 6 bases and V 5 bases, and 3 bases lay outside the gene matches. Germline values: CDR1 SEHNR, CDR2 FQNEAQ (reference sequence). CDR3 protein: CASSGTSGGNEQFF. The CDR3 nucleotides are TGTGCCAGCAGCGGGACTAGCGGCGGCAATGAGCAGTTCTTC. Based on the CDR3 plus reference TRBV7-9 and TRBJ2-1, the full variable domain is DTGVSQNPRHKITKRGQNVTFRCDPISEHNRLYWYRQTLGQGPEFLTYFQNEAQLEKSRLLSDRFSAERPKGSFSTLEIQRTEQGDSAMYLCASSGTSGGNEQFFGPGTRLTVL.

V and J are TRBV7-9 and TRBJ2-1; TRBD2 might be the D (6 bases). V lost 8 bases and J lost 12, with 14 bases in between. The CDR3 has 11 residues. The V gene's germline CDR1 is SEHNR and CDR2 FQNEAQ (reference sequence). The CDR3 here is CASGDLLVQFF. In DNA, the CDR3 is TGTGCCAGCGGGGACTTATTAGTGCAGTTCTTC. Combining the CDR3 with reference TRBV7-9 and TRBJ2-1 gives the whole variable domain DTGVSQNPRHKITKRGQNVTFRCDPISEHNRLYWYRQTLGQGPEFLTYFQNEAQLEKSRLLSDRFSAERPKGSFSTLEIQRTEQGDSAMYLCASGDLLVQFFGPGTRLTVL.

This clonotype was counted at least ten times. The genes are TRBV15 and TRBJ2-1; D unresolved. The germline gives CDR1 LNHNV, CDR2 YYDKDF (reference sequence). This CDR3 is 13 amino acids long. The germline V and J ends were trimmed by 0 bases and 4 bases, with 4 bases remaining between them. CDR3 sequence reads: CATSRDTYNEQFF. DNA for the CDR3: TGTGCCACCAGCAGAGATACATACAATGAGCAGTTCTTC.

This clonotype has at least ten counts. This chain connects TRBV20-1 to TRBJ2-1; 9 positions agree with TRBD2. This CDR3 spans 19 amino acids. Germline V gene sequence: CDR1 DFQATT, CDR2 SNEGSKA (reference sequence). The V gene end was trimmed by 2 bases and the J gene end by 6 bases; junction bases not matched to a gene: 20. The CDR3 loop is CSARPPDGSPAGGVNEQFF. CDR3 coding DNA: TGCAGTGCTAGACCTCCGGATGGGAGTCCAGCGGGAGGCGTCAATGAGCAGTTCTTC.

This clonotype was counted between two and nine times. Sequence at one end of the junction differs from germline and may be a read error. The genes are TRBV4-2 and TRBJ1-5; no firm D call. This CDR3 has 14 residues. In germline, CDR1 is LGHNA, CDR2 YNFKEQ. The CDR3 region is CASSPRDGEQPQNF. In DNA form, the CDR3 reads TGTGCCAGCAGCCCGAGGGATGGAGAGCAGCCCCAGAATTTT.

This clonotype occurred a few times. The J gene is TRBJ2-2, the V gene TRBV5-1, with TRBD1 matching over 9 bases. V trimming: 4 bases; J trimming: 5 bases; junction bases outside the gene matches: 6. CDR3 length: 15 residues. Germline CDR1 is SGHRS and CDR2 is YFSETQ. The CDR3 sequence is CASSPDRGATGELFF. CDR3 sequence (DNA): TGCGCCAGCAGCCCCGACAGGGGGGCTACCGGGGAGCTGTTTTTT.

Many counts were recorded for this clonotype. The V call is TRBV3-1, the J call TRBJ2-7; D gene ambiguous. The CDR3 loop spans 12 amino acids. Germline V lookup: CDR1 LGHDT, CDR2 YNNKEL (reference sequence). V was pared by 5 bases and J by 7 bases, with 12 bases between. This CDR3 is CASSETQWEQYF. As DNA, the CDR3 is TGTGCCAGCAGCGAAACACAGTGGGAGCAGTACTTC.

This clonotype was observed many times. The chain carries TRBV7-9 and TRBJ2-1; D remains unclear. CDR1 is SEHNR and CDR2 is FQNEAQ in the germline V gene (reference sequence). The V end was cut by 4 bases, the J end by 10 bases, with 11 bases between. CDR3 length equals 12 residues. The DNA for the CDR3 is TGTGCCAGCAGCTCAGGCCTCTCGGAGCAGTTCTTC. Translation gives CASSSGLSEQFF.

Many counts were recorded for this clonotype. CDR3 amino acids: CASSLDAGGGQPQHF. The CDR3 region has the DNA TGCGCCAGCAGCTTGGATGCAGGGGGCGGTCAGCCCCAGCATTTT. The rearrangement uses TRBV5-1 and TRBJ1-5; 8 bases are a match to TRBD1. Germline V gene lookup returns CDR1 SGHRS and CDR2 YFSETQ. Germline trimming cut 0 bases from V and 6 bases from J; bases unmatched to any gene: 5. CDR3 size: 15 residues. The whole variable domain, remainder taken from reference TRBV5-1 and TRBJ1-5, is KAGVTQTPRYLIKTRGQQVTLSCSPISGHRSVSWYQQTPGQGLQFLFEYFSETQRNKGNFPGRFSGRQFSNSRSEMNVSTLELGDSALYLCASSLDAGGGQPQHFGDGTRLSIL.

Points on this clonotype: An end of the junction does not agree with germline; a read error may underlie this. CDR3 in amino acids: CSVASAGKTIYF. The DNA for the CDR3 is TGCAGCGTCGCGTCTGCGGGAAAAACCATATATTTT. The V gene is TRBV29-1, the J gene TRBJ1-3; the D is unclear. The CDR3 sequence is 12 residues long. CDR1 is SQVTM and CDR2 is ANQGSEA in the germline V gene.